The clone carrying this T cell receptor (beta chain) has more than one count but fewer than ten. The target antigen is unknown. This entry is derived from a study of post-analysis software for immune sequencing data. cDNA libraries of TCR beta carried unique molecular identifiers. One entry per CDR3 protein, called by TCRdb with MiXCR from the PCR reads. This table has hundreds of thousands of distinct CDR3 sequences, less than 35% appearing once. The germline gives CDR1 LGHDT, CDR2 YNNKEL (reference sequence). Trimming at V came to 4 bases and at J to 1 base, leaving 9 bases not matched to a gene. This CDR3 region has 18 residues. General study results and limits: Significantly lower normalized Chao1 diversity was found in patients with multiple sclerosis relative to controls. In patients, about 5 TRBV segments were more frequent than in controls, with TRBV5-6, TRBV5-1 and TRBV20-1 among them.

This receptor was taken from a girl aged 5 to 17 with multiple sclerosis. The genes are TRBV3-1 and TRBJ2-5, with TRBD2 matching 13 bases. The sample taken for sequencing was blood. CDR3 sequence (DNA): TGTGCCAGCAGCCTCAGGGGGAGACTAGCGGGGGGCCAAGAGACCCAGTACTTC. This encodes CASSLRGRLAGGQETQYF.